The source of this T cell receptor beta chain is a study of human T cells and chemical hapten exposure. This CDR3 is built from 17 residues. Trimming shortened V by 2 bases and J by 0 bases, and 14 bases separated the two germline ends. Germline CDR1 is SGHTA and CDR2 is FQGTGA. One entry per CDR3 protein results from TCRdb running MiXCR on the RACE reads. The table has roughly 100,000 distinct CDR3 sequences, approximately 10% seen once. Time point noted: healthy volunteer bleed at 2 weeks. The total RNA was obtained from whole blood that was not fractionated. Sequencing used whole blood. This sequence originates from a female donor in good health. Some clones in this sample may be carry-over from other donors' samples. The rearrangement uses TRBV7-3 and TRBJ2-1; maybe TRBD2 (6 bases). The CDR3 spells CASSLEPRGSSYNEQFF. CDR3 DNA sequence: TGTGCCAGCAGCTTAGAACCCCGGGGGAGCTCCTACAATGAGCAGTTCTTC.